These 30 T cell receptor beta chains were all obtained from the same sample, sequenced in a study of technical replicates of blood from a few donors. Data came from immunoSEQ multiplex PCR; TCRdb stores just in-frame clones and leaves some out. In the table there are about 86,000 clones, over 95% of which are singletons. The sequenced sample was T cells isolated from PBMCs. These receptors were collected from a human donor in good health.

The chain uses TRBV6-5 and TRBJ2-7; D unresolved. The germline V gene has CDR1 MNHEY and CDR2 SVGAGI. V shed 3 bases and J shed 6 bases, with 12 bases lying between them. This CDR3 comprises 13 residues. The CDR3 sequence: CASSYQEPLEQYF. The CDR3 region has the DNA TGTGCCAGCAGTTATCAGGAACCTCTCGAGCAGTACTTC.

V and J are TRBV5-1 and TRBJ1-2; 8 nucleotides line up with TRBD1. Germline values: CDR1 SGHRS, CDR2 YFSETQ. The CDR3 is made up of 14 amino acids. The junction had 8 bases not matched to a gene; V was cut back by 4 bases and J by 6 bases. CDR3: CASSPGTGPNGYTF. As DNA, the CDR3 is TGCGCCAGCAGCCCCGGGACAGGCCCTAATGGCTACACCTTC. The whole variable domain, remainder taken from reference TRBV5-1 and TRBJ1-2, is KAGVTQTPRYLIKTRGQQVTLSCSPISGHRSVSWYQQTPGQGLQFLFEYFSETQRNKGNFPGRFSGRQFSNSRSEMNVSTLELGDSALYLCASSPGTGPNGYTFGSGTRLTVV.

The chain carries TRBV30 and TRBJ2-5, with 9 positions matching TRBD2. Germline V gene lookup returns CDR1 GTSNPN and CDR2 SVGIG (reference sequence). CDR3 length: 14 amino acids. V was pared by 3 bases and J by 4 bases, with 6 bases of the junction left unmatched. The CDR3 nucleotides are TGTGCCTGGAGAATAGCGGGAGCGGGAGAGACCCAGTACTTC. Its protein product is CAWRIAGAGETQYF.

The chain employs TRBV27 and TRBJ2-7; no definite D call. Trimming removed 3 bases from V and 5 bases from J, with 14 bases in between. Looked up from germline, CDR1 is MNHEY and CDR2 is SMNVEV (reference sequence). CDR3 length equals 14 residues. CDR3 DNA: TGTGCCAGCAGTTTTTCTACAATGGGCGACGAGCAGTACTTC. Protein product: CASSFSTMGDEQYF.

CDR3 nucleotide sequence: TGTGCTAGTGGTTTAGGGGGACAGGGGGGCAATCAGCCCCAGCATTTT. This codes for CASGLGGQGGNQPQHF. V and J are TRBV12-5 and TRBJ1-5; 11 bases match TRBD1. Germline V gene sequence: CDR1 LGHNT, CDR2 FRNRAP. This CDR3 contains 16 residues. V gave up 3 bases and J gave up 2 bases; unmatched junction bases: 3.

V gene TRBV10-3 combines with J gene TRBJ2-7; the match to TRBD1 covers 9 bases. The germline V gene encodes CDR1 ENHRY and CDR2 SYGVKD. This CDR3 is 12 amino acids long. CDR3 bases: TGTGCTCTTACAGGGGGCATCCACGAGCAGTACTTC. Translating gives CALTGGIHEQYF.

This chain connects TRBV6-1 to TRBJ1-2; D call uncertain. V was shortened by 1 base and J by 4 bases, with 16 bases between the two germline ends. The CDR3 is 16 amino acids. CDR1 MNHNS and CDR2 SASEGT come from the germline V gene. The CDR3 coding sequence is TGTGCCAGCAGTGAAGGATTTTTTCGAGAGAGCTATGGCTACACCTTC. It translates to CASSEGFFRESYGYTF.

The gene calls are TRBV28 and TRBJ2-7; tentatively, D is TRBD2 (5 bases). Trimming took 6 bases from V and 9 from J, leaving 21 bases between them. The CDR3 covers 14 residues. Germline V CDR1 and CDR2: MDHEN, SYDVKM. CDR3 residues: CASRLSQYLEGQYF. DNA of the CDR3: TGTGCCAGCAGGCTAAGTCAGTATCTCGAGGGGCAGTACTTC.

CDR3 in DNA: TGTGCCAGCAGTTCCCGTGCGGGAGAGGACCGGGGTGAGCAGTTCTTC. This encodes CASSSRAGEDRGEQFF. V is TRBV28 and J is TRBJ2-1; 7 nucleotides match TRBD2. Germline assignment: CDR1 MDHEN and CDR2 SYDVKM. V lost 4 bases, J lost 9 bases, and 15 bases stayed unmatched. The CDR3 extends over 16 amino acids.

The V call is TRBV28, the J call TRBJ1-2, with D perhaps TRBD1 (6 bases). V was pared by 5 bases and J by 2 bases, with 18 bases between. Germline CDR1 MDHEN, CDR2 SYDVKM. The CDR3 spans 16 residues. CDR3 amino acids: CASSQILPGTNYGYTF. The CDR3 DNA follows: TGTGCCAGCAGTCAAATCCTACCCGGGACAAACTATGGCTACACCTTC.

The chain joins TRBV27 to TRBJ1-2; 8 bases map to TRBD1. V shed 6 bases, J shed 3 bases, and the junction held 9 bases outside the gene matches. The CDR3 consists of 15 residues. The germline CDR1 and CDR2 sequences are MNHEY and SMNVEV (reference sequence). DNA for the CDR3: TGTGCCAGCAGATCTTCTCCAGGGGGCGACTATGGCTACACCTTC. Amino acids: CASRSSPGGDYGYTF.

This chain uses TRBV7-2 with TRBJ1-1; D call uncertain. Trimming stripped 5 bases from V and 3 bases from J, with 16 bases between. Germline CDR1 is SGHTA and CDR2 is FQGNSA. The CDR3 has 15 residues. This CDR3 reads CASSPEAARYTEAFF. The CDR3 nucleotides read TGTGCCAGCAGCCCAGAGGCCGCACGATACACTGAAGCTTTCTTT.

The chain is built from TRBV6-6 and TRBJ2-5; 11 bases agree with TRBD2. CDR1 MNHNY and CDR2 SVGAGI come from the germline V gene (reference sequence). The junction had 4 bases not matched to a gene; V was cut back by 2 bases and J by 5 bases. The CDR3 is made up of 15 amino acids. The CDR3 region is CASSYTSGREETQYF. The CDR3, as DNA: TGTGCCAGCAGTTACACTAGCGGGAGAGAGGAGACCCAGTACTTC.

This rearrangement joins TRBV9 to TRBJ2-7; a weak D match, TRBD2 (5 bases). This CDR3 contains 12 residues. With 3 bases removed from V and 6 bases from J, the gap between germline ends came to 10 bases. Per the germline V gene, CDR1 is SGDLS and CDR2 is YYNGEE. The CDR3 nucleotides read TGTGCCAGCAGCGCCCGTGGAGGCGAGCAGTACTTC. This sequence encodes CASSARGGEQYF.

The chain carries TRBV7-9 and TRBJ2-7; tentatively, D is TRBD2 (6 bases). V was trimmed by 1 base and J by 2 bases, leaving 15 bases between them. The CDR3 extends over 16 amino acids. Germline V gene lookup returns CDR1 SEHNR and CDR2 FQNEAQ (reference sequence). In DNA form, the CDR3 reads TGTGCCAGCAGCTTAGAAGGCGGGGAAAGTACCTACGAGCAGTACTTC. Its protein product is CASSLEGGESTYEQYF.

The chain is built from TRBV29-1 and TRBJ2-1; D is uncertain. Germline CDR1 and CDR2: SQVTM and ANQGSEA. The CDR3 spans 15 residues. Trimming pared 4 bases from V and 6 bases from J, leaving 19 bases between. The CDR3 sequence: CSVVKESLVVNEQFF. CDR3 nucleotide sequence: TGCAGCGTTGTGAAGGAATCGCTAGTCGTCAATGAGCAGTTCTTC.

This clone was seen only once. The J gene is TRBJ2-7, the V gene TRBV27; TRBD1 agrees at 7 bases. V was pared by 5 bases and J by 4 bases, with 5 bases of the junction left unmatched. Germline CDR1 reads MNHEY; CDR2 reads SMNVEV (reference sequence). This CDR3 is 13 amino acids long. CDR3 sequence: CASSPGTAYEQYF. DNA of the CDR3: TGTGCCAGCAGTCCCGGGACAGCTTACGAGCAGTACTTC.

The genes are TRBV7-3 and TRBJ2-1; 8 bases agree with TRBD1. Per the germline V gene, CDR1 is SGHTA and CDR2 is FQGTGA. Trimming at V came to 4 bases and at J to 5 bases, leaving 7 bases not matched to a gene. There are 15 residues in the CDR3. The CDR3 DNA sequence: TGTGCCAGCAGCTGGACAGGGCTGGGGAACAATGAGCAGTTCTTC. It encodes CASSWTGLGNNEQFF.

V is TRBV2 and J is TRBJ2-6; D unclear. The germline CDR1 and CDR2 sequences are SNHLY and FYNNEI. Trimming shortened V by 3 bases and J by 0 bases, and 9 bases separated the two germline ends. This CDR3 is 16 amino acids long. CDR3 DNA sequence: TGTGCCAGCAGTGACGGGTCGATCTCTGGGGCCAACGTCCTGACTTTC. Its translation is CASSDGSISGANVLTF.

This clone appeared a single time. J is TRBJ2-7 and V is TRBV6-1, with a possible D match to TRBD2 (5 bases). The V end was cut by 4 bases, the J end by 3 bases, with 13 bases between. Per germline, CDR1 MNHNS and CDR2 SASEGT. This CDR3 region has 14 residues. Here the CDR3 DNA reads TGTGCCAGCAGTGGGGAGTCCTTTTACTACGAGCAGTACTTC. This sequence encodes CASSGESFYYEQYF.

This chain links TRBV19 with TRBJ1-2; D is perhaps TRBD1 (6 bases). Germline V gene data show CDR1 as LNHDA and CDR2 as SQIVND (reference sequence). CDR3 length equals 12 residues. The V and J ends lost 10 bases and 6 bases respectively, with 15 bases between them. The CDR3 loop reads CANKSTGHGYTF. In DNA form, the CDR3 reads TGTGCCAACAAATCGACAGGTCATGGCTACACCTTC.

The rearrangement links TRBV5-1 to TRBJ2-5; possibly TRBD2 for D (6 bases). V was pared by 1 base and J by 5 bases, with 12 bases between. Germline V CDR1 and CDR2: SGHRS, YFSETQ. This CDR3 comprises 14 residues. This CDR3 is CASSLYPGRETQYF. As DNA, the CDR3 is TGCGCCAGCAGCTTGTATCCAGGGAGGGAGACCCAGTACTTC.

The chain uses TRBV6-1 and TRBJ2-1; 10 nucleotides match TRBD1. The CDR3 is 14 residues long. CDR1 and CDR2 from the germline V gene are MNHNS and SASEGT. The V gene end was trimmed by 8 bases and the J gene end by 6 bases; junction bases not matched to a gene: 7. CDR3 sequence: CASSGQGTLNEQFF. DNA for the CDR3: TGTGCCAGCTCGGGACAGGGGACCCTCAATGAGCAGTTCTTC.

The chain couples TRBV5-1 to TRBJ1-2; 7 bases are shared with TRBD1. Germline lookup yields CDR1 SGHRS and CDR2 YFSETQ. The CDR3 totals 15 residues. Trimming took 4 bases from V and 4 from J; bases not matched to a gene: 10. CDR3 in amino acids: CASSPSGTASYGYTF. DNA of the CDR3: TGCGCCAGCAGCCCGTCGGGGACAGCCTCCTATGGCTACACCTTC.

V and J are TRBV30 and TRBJ2-7; tentative D call: TRBD2 (6 bases). Germline V gene sequence: CDR1 GTSNPN, CDR2 SVGIG (reference sequence). The CDR3 has 12 residues. V was clipped by 5 bases and J by 6 bases, with 14 bases between them. DNA of the CDR3: TGTGCCTGGGGGACTGGGGTTGGCGAGCAGTACTTC. Translation: CAWGTGVGEQYF.

The gene calls are TRBV9 and TRBJ2-5; D remains ambiguous. Germline loops: CDR1 SGDLS, CDR2 YYNGEE. The CDR3 spans 13 residues. Between the trimmed V and J ends, which lost 0 bases and 5 bases, there was a span of 8 bases. CDR3 residues: CASSVGLRETQYF. The CDR3 DNA follows: TGTGCCAGCAGCGTAGGGCTTCGCGAGACCCAGTACTTC.

The chain is built from TRBV19 and TRBJ1-4, with TRBD1 matching over 9 bases. The germline CDR1 and CDR2 sequences are LNHDA and SQIVND (reference sequence). This CDR3 region has 13 residues. V dropped 5 bases and J dropped 12; count of bases not matched to a gene: 7. CDR3 DNA: TGTGCCAGTAGTTGGACAGGGGCGTATGAACTGTTTTTT. Translated: CASSWTGAYELFF.

The rearrangement links TRBV11-2 to TRBJ1-5, with a tentative D call TRBD1 (6 bases). Trimming stripped 4 bases from V and 3 bases from J, with 13 bases between. CDR3 length: 15 residues. Germline V gene data show CDR1 as SGHAT and CDR2 as FQNNGV. The CDR3 loop is CASSWAGDVNQPQHF. The DNA for the CDR3 is TGTGCCAGCAGCTGGGCAGGGGACGTCAATCAGCCCCAGCATTTT.

The chain employs TRBV5-5 and TRBJ2-1, with 10 bases lining up with TRBD2. V lost 4 bases, J lost 2 bases, and 9 bases stayed unmatched. Germline V CDR1 and CDR2: SGHKS, YYEKEE (reference sequence). This CDR3 region has 17 residues. The CDR3 reads CASSPDSLAGAYNEQFF. The CDR3 nucleotides are TGTGCCAGCAGCCCGGATAGCCTAGCGGGAGCCTACAATGAGCAGTTCTTC.

This chain links TRBV10-2 with TRBJ2-7; possible D gene TRBD2, 6 bases. With 3 bases removed from V and 6 bases from J, the gap between germline ends came to 18 bases. This CDR3 is 15 amino acids long. Germline CDR1 WSHSY, CDR2 SAAADI. This chain's CDR3 is CASSDLLTWDSEQYF. The CDR3 nucleotides are TGCGCCAGCAGTGACCTTCTGACGTGGGACTCCGAGCAGTACTTC.